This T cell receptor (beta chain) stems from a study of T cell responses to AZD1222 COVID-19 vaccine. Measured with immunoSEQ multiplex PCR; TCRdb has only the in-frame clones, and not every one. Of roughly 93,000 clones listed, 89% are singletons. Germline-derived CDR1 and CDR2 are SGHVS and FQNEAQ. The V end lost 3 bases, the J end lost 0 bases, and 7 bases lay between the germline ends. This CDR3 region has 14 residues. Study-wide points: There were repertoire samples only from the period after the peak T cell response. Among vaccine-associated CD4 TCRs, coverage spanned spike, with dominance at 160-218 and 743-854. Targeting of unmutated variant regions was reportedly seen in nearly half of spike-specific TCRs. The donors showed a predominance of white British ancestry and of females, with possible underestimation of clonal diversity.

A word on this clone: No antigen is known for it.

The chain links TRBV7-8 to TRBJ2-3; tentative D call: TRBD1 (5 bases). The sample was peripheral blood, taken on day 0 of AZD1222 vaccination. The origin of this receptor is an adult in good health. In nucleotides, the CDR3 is TGTGCCAGCAGCTTTCAGGGCAGCACAGATACGCAGTATTTT. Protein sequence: CASSFQGSTDTQYF. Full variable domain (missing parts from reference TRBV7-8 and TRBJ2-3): GAGVSQSPRYKVAKRGQDVALRCDPISGHVSLFWYQQALGQGPEFLTYFQNEAQLDKSGLPSDRFFAERPEGSVSTLKIQRTQQEDSAVYLCASSFQGSTDTQYFGPGTRLTVL.